Shown below are 6 T cell receptor beta chains from a single sample sequenced in a study of regulatory T cells in long-lasting Graves disease. This sample's time point: persistent/refractory GD, antithyroid drugs over 5 years with positive TRAb. PBMC RNA served as the TCR library source. Both iRepertoire HTBI primers and Arm-PCR of CDR3 regions were used to build the TCR beta libraries. TCRdb re-called the multiplex PCR reads through MiXCR, storing one row per CDR3 protein. The table shows about 400,000 distinct CDR3 sequences, with around 21% occurring only once. Sequencing was performed on peripheral blood mononuclear cells (PBMCs), taken when the disease was refractory, from a patient treated with antithyroid drugs. The receptors here all came from a female donor with Graves disease.

The rearrangement joins TRBV29-1 to TRBJ2-4; 8 bases align to TRBD1. The length of the CDR3 is 13 residues. The germline gives CDR1 SQVTM, CDR2 ANQGSEA. The ends lost 8 bases at V and 8 bases at J; junction bases unmatched: 11. In DNA, the CDR3 is TGCAGCATTTCGACGACAGGGGACTACATTCAGTACTTC. Translation: CSISTTGDYIQYF.

The genes are TRBV7-2 and TRBJ2-7; TRBD1 aligns across 8 bases. The ends lost 5 bases at V and 5 bases at J; junction bases unmatched: 8. The germline CDR1 and CDR2 sequences are SGHTA and FQGNSA. The CDR3 consists of 14 residues. The DNA for the CDR3 is TGTGCCAGCAGCCGCCGACAGGGGAGAAACGAGCAGTACTTC. Its translation is CASSRRQGRNEQYF.

The chain couples TRBV9 to TRBJ2-2; 8 nucleotides match TRBD2. This CDR3 region has 14 residues. The ends lost 3 bases at V and 3 bases at J; junction bases unmatched: 1. Germline CDR1 and CDR2: SGDLS and YYNGEE. The CDR3 region has the DNA TGTGCCAGCAGCGGGCGGGGGGACACCGGGGAGCTGTTTTTT. Encoded protein: CASSGRGDTGELFF.

The gene calls are TRBV30 and TRBJ2-7; 9 bases match TRBD2. The CDR3 is made up of 14 amino acids. Looked up from germline, CDR1 is GTSNPN and CDR2 is SVGIG (reference sequence). V gave up 1 base and J gave up 9 bases; unmatched junction bases: 10. The CDR3 loop reads CAWSASKVAGAQYF. Written as DNA, the CDR3 is TGTGCCTGGAGTGCCTCAAAAGTAGCGGGAGCGCAGTACTTC.

This clonotype was recorded many times. The chain joins TRBV7-2 to TRBJ2-7, with D perhaps matching TRBD1 (6 bases). The CDR3 is 15 residues long. Germline assignment: CDR1 SGHTA and CDR2 FQGNSA. Trimming shortened V by 1 base and J by 2 bases, and 12 bases separated the two germline ends. This CDR3 is CASSLVQGTTYEQYF. Written as DNA, the CDR3 is TGTGCCAGCAGCTTAGTGCAGGGGACCACCTACGAGCAGTACTTC.

In this sample, this clonotype turned up a few times. V and J are TRBV14 and TRBJ2-7, with D possibly matching TRBD2 (6 bases). The CDR3 is 15 residues long. Germline CDR1 and CDR2: SGHDN and FVKESK. V was cut by 5 bases and J by 0 bases, with 14 bases left in between. The CDR3 region is CASSSGGGSSYEQYF. The CDR3 nucleotides are TGTGCCAGCAGCTCAGGCGGAGGGAGCTCCTACGAGCAGTACTTC.